The clone carrying this T cell receptor (beta chain) was counted a few times. Its target is unknown. The V end lost 0 bases, the J end lost 5 bases, and 13 bases lay between the germline ends. CDR3 length: 15 residues. In germline, CDR1 is LNHNV, CDR2 YYDKDF (reference sequence). The treatment here: approximately 11-day PBMC culture with coronavirus spike peptide pools or control peptides (ViraFEST assay). Sequencing of DNA taken from cultured CD4+ T cells relied on the Oncomine TCR Beta short-read assay. Genomic DNA was isolated from CD4+ T cells that had been cultured. TCRdb re-derived calls from the PCR reads in MiXCR, one entry per CDR3 protein. The sample contains some 20,000 distinct CDR3 sequences, approximately 50% of which appear only once. This entry comes from a study of vaccination and CD4 T cells after COVID-19. Findings of the study overall: Only relatively few convalescent patients were studied, and early post-infection timepoints were not analyzed.

The sample taken for sequencing was cultured CD4+ T cells from blood. The chain combines TRBV15 with TRBJ2-5; D is undetermined. This TCR was recovered from a human donor with COVID-19. For the CDR3, the DNA is TGTGCCACCAGCAGAGATAGAATGGGGTCGGAGACCCAGTACTTC. Its translation is CATSRDRMGSETQYF.